This T cell receptor (beta chain) was sequenced during a study of shared clonotypes between healthy human individuals. The wider study: Each donor had three CD4 naive, three CD4 memory, two CD8 naive and one CD8 memory plate.

Sequencing used immunoSEQ multiplex PCR; TCRdb keeps in-frame clones, though not all of them. The table lists about 1 million clones, about 75% of them singletons. Study-wide findings and caveats: Naive CD4 clonotypes overlapped across several donors at about 5.2%. Generation probability values for non-shared clonotypes were lower than those for clonotypes shared by all four donors.

V trimming: 5 bases; J trimming: 8 bases; junction bases outside the gene matches: 9. There are 14 residues in the CDR3. Germline V gene sequence: CDR1 MRHNA, CDR2 SNTAGT. Naive CD45RA+ and memory CD45RA-negative subsets were split from CD4+ cells. On this clone itself: Its antigen is not known.

This TCR came from a man younger than 30 in good health. V gene TRBV6-4 combines with J gene TRBJ1-2; TRBD1 matches 9 bases. The sample consisted of memory CD4+ T cells sorted from blood. The subset was: CD45RA-negative fraction. CDR3 coding DNA: TGTGCCAGCAGTCCATTCAACAGGGGGCACGGCTACACCTTC. Amino acid sequence: CASSPFNRGHGYTF.